This record looks at one T cell receptor beta chain sequence and its context. V trimming: 8 bases; J trimming: 12 bases; junction bases outside the gene matches: 19. The germline V gene has CDR1 MNHEY and CDR2 SMNVEV (reference sequence). The CDR3 totals 15 residues. This sample was taken from a study of identical twins. TCRdb fed the 5' RACE reads into MiXCR, producing one record per CDR3 protein. The sample lists 600,000 to 850,000 distinct CDR3 sequences; roughly 18% were seen once. The same data also went into a second study, on T cells expressing NK-cell markers.

The sequence was obtained from a woman under 30 in good health. The V call is TRBV27, the J call TRBJ2-1, with 7 bases that match TRBD2. Sequenced input: PBMCs. CDR3 DNA: TGTGCCAGCGGCCCGACTAGCCAGCCGTCTGTTGCGCAGTTCTTC. It yields the protein CASGPTSQPSVAQFF.